The 15 T cell receptor beta chains presented below share a single source sample, sequenced in a study of T cells in Graves' hyperthyroidism and ophthalmopathy. Amplification of TCR beta CDR3 regions used RNA as the template. The TCR CDR3 was amplified in a first-round RT-PCR using the HTBI primer set. TCRdb fed the multiplex PCR reads into MiXCR, producing one record per CDR3 protein. The sample carries hundreds of thousands of distinct CDR3 sequences, under 20% recorded once. Input material: blood. The origin of the receptors is a woman aged 45-65 years with Graves' hyperthyroidism that later progressed to Graves' ophthalmopathy.

In its sample, this clonotype was seen many times. V is TRBV2 and J is TRBJ1-4; D perhaps matches TRBD1 (6 bases). The CDR3 has 14 amino acids. The germline V gene has CDR1 SNHLY and CDR2 FYNNEI. V lost 7 bases to trimming and J lost 4 bases, with 13 bases between them. The DNA for the CDR3 is TGTGCCAGCAACATGGGCAGGGGTAATGAAAAACTGTTTTTT. It is translated as CASNMGRGNEKLFF.

This clonotype was seen at least ten times. The chain links TRBV7-9 to TRBJ2-4, with TRBD1 matching 8 bases. The CDR3 spans 15 residues. Germline V gene lookup returns CDR1 SEHNR and CDR2 FQNEAQ (reference sequence). With V trimmed by 0 bases and J by 7 bases, 5 bases remained unmatched. This CDR3 reads CASSLAITGGNIQYF. The CDR3 coding sequence is TGTGCCAGCAGCTTAGCCATCACAGGGGGGAACATTCAGTACTTC.

This clonotype was counted ten times or more. In nucleotides, the CDR3 is TGTGCCATCAGTGAGTCGACTCCAGGGATGGAGACCCAGTACTTC. The encoded protein is CAISESTPGMETQYF. This chain uses TRBV10-3 with TRBJ2-5, with D perhaps matching TRBD1 (5 bases). CDR1 and CDR2 from the germline V gene are ENHRY and SYGVKD. There are 15 residues in the CDR3. The V end lost 0 bases, the J end lost 5 bases, and 13 bases lay between the germline ends.

This clonotype was detected ten times or more. The chain has TRBV7-9 and TRBJ2-3; D gene uncertain. CDR1 and CDR2 (germline): SEHNR, FQNEAQ (reference sequence). Trimming shortened V by 1 base and J by 0 bases, and 11 bases separated the two germline ends. The CDR3 is 16 amino acids. CDR3 nucleotide sequence: TGTGCCAGCAGCTTAGTGATGGAGCGTAGCACAGATACGCAGTATTTT. It encodes CASSLVMERSTDTQYF. The whole variable domain, filled in from reference TRBV7-9 and TRBJ2-3, reads DTGVSQNPRHKITKRGQNVTFRCDPISEHNRLYWYRQTLGQGPEFLTYFQNEAQLEKSRLLSDRFSAERPKGSFSTLEIQRTEQGDSAMYLCASSLVMERSTDTQYFGPGTRLTVL.

This clonotype was picked up many times. The rearrangement uses TRBV20-1 and TRBJ2-5, with TRBD2 as a possible D gene (7 bases). Germline CDR1 reads DFQATT; CDR2 reads SNEGSKA (reference sequence). This CDR3 spans 13 amino acids. With 8 bases removed from V and 4 bases from J, the gap between germline ends came to 17 bases. The CDR3 region is CSHYGGQLETQYF. As DNA, the CDR3 is TGCAGTCACTACGGGGGGCAGTTAGAGACCCAGTACTTC.

The genes are TRBV27 and TRBJ1-1; D unclear. V lost 4 bases and J lost 1, with 7 bases in between. The CDR3 consists of 13 residues. Looked up from germline, CDR1 is MNHEY and CDR2 is SMNVEV (reference sequence). CDR3 region: CASSSWANTEAFF. As DNA, the CDR3 is TGTGCCAGCAGTTCCTGGGCGAACACTGAAGCTTTCTTT.

V usage is TRBV7-9 and J usage is TRBJ1-1; D remains unclear. Trimming took off 4 bases at V and 5 bases at J, with 11 bases between the two ends. Per the germline V gene, CDR1 is SEHNR and CDR2 is FQNEAQ (reference sequence). CDR3 length: 13 amino acids. This chain's CDR3 is CASSSNTWTEAFF. The CDR3 DNA reads as TGTGCCAGCAGCTCCAATACATGGACTGAAGCTTTCTTT.

The sample holds many counts of this clonotype. The chain recombines TRBV7-2 with TRBJ2-1, with 11 bases lining up with TRBD2. The CDR3 runs to 23 residues. The germline CDR1 and CDR2 sequences are SGHTA and FQGNSA. V trimming: 5 bases; J trimming: 0 bases; junction bases outside the gene matches: 24. The CDR3 spells CASSPPRWVGLAGHHSSYNEQFF. CDR3 coding DNA: TGTGCCAGCAGCCCCCCGAGGTGGGTTGGACTAGCGGGCCATCACAGCTCCTACAATGAGCAGTTCTTC.

The chain couples TRBV20-1 to TRBJ1-6, with D unresolved. The CDR3 spans 16 residues. In germline, CDR1 is DFQATT, CDR2 SNEGSKA (reference sequence). The V gene lost 6 bases and the J gene lost 8 bases, with 23 bases spanning the gap. DNA for the CDR3: TGCAGTGCGCCCATTGGGGTTGGGCAGGAGGATTCACCCCTCCACTTT. This codes for CSAPIGVGQEDSPLHF.

This clonotype was seen ten or more times. The V call is TRBV20-1, the J call TRBJ2-1; 8 nucleotides align to TRBD1. CDR3 length: 15 residues. Germline CDR1 reads DFQATT; CDR2 reads SNEGSKA (reference sequence). V lost 7 bases and J lost 0; bases outside the gene matches: 8. The CDR3 coding sequence is TGCAGTGGACTCGGAACAGGGGGCTCCTACAATGAGCAGTTCTTC. The encoded protein is CSGLGTGGSYNEQFF.

The V call is TRBV20-1, the J call TRBJ2-1; D perhaps matches TRBD1 (6 bases). V lost 3 bases and J lost 6, with 12 bases in between. Per germline, CDR1 DFQATT and CDR2 SNEGSKA (reference sequence). CDR3 length equals 13 residues. The CDR3 region has the DNA TGCAGTGCTAGCACAGGGAGAGGCAATGAGCAGTTCTTC. This codes for CSASTGRGNEQFF.

V usage is TRBV10-3 and J usage is TRBJ1-1; 8 bases align to TRBD1. CDR3 length: 14 residues. V gave up 7 bases and J gave up 2 bases; unmatched junction bases: 6. Germline V gives CDR1 ENHRY, CDR2 SYGVKD. The CDR3 protein is CAIKEGQDNTEAFF. CDR3 bases: TGTGCCATCAAAGAGGGACAGGACAACACTGAAGCTTTCTTT.

This chain joins TRBV7-9 and TRBJ1-5; no firm D call. CDR3 length: 15 amino acids. Trimming removed 1 base from V and 5 bases from J, with 12 bases in between. The germline gives CDR1 SEHNR, CDR2 FQNEAQ (reference sequence). This chain's CDR3 is CASSLVIWVDQPQHF. In DNA, the CDR3 is TGTGCCAGCAGCTTAGTGATCTGGGTAGATCAGCCCCAGCATTTT.

This clonotype was counted ten times or more. V gene TRBV11-2 combines with J gene TRBJ2-5; TRBD2 matches at 10 bases. The CDR3 sequence is 17 residues long. CDR1 and CDR2 from the germline V gene are SGHAT and FQNNGV. The V segment lost 1 base and the J segment 2 bases; nucleotides outside the gene matches: 7. CDR3 residues: CASSLGALAGAQETQYF. In DNA form, the CDR3 reads TGTGCCAGCAGCTTAGGTGCTCTAGCGGGAGCGCAAGAGACCCAGTACTTC. Full variable domain (rest looked up from reference TRBV11-2 and TRBJ2-5): EAGVAQSPRYKIIEKRQSVAFWCNPISGHATLYWYQQILGQGPKLLIQFQNNGVVDDSQLPKDRFSAERLKGVDSTLKIQPAKLEDSAVYLCASSLGALAGAQETQYFGPGTRLLVL.

CDR3 amino acids: CASSHTGSYEQYF. CDR3 DNA sequence: TGCGCCAGCAGCCATACAGGGTCCTACGAGCAGTACTTC. The V gene is TRBV4-1, the J gene TRBJ2-7; the D gene is possibly TRBD1 (6 bases). CDR3 size: 13 residues. From germline, CDR1 is MGHRA and CDR2 YSYEKL. Trimming took 3 bases from V and 1 from J, leaving 7 bases between them.